This T cell receptor beta chain stems from a study of T cells in Graves' hyperthyroidism and ophthalmopathy. This clonotype has at least ten counts. Its specificity is unknown. The CDR3 is 16 residues long. V shed 1 base, J shed 2 bases, and the junction held 4 bases outside the gene matches. Germline V gene data show CDR1 as SNHLY and CDR2 as FYNNEI. Study results and caveats: Most thyroid clonotypes expanded above 0.001 were also detected in blood.

TCR beta CDR3 sequences were amplified from RNA transcripts. The primer set for the first-round RT-PCR of the TCR CDR3 was HTBI. Via MiXCR, TCRdb re-called the multiplex PCR reads, giving one row per CDR3 protein. Of around 700,000 distinct CDR3 sequences listed, roughly a sixth are singletons. The blood specimen was taken at initial hyperthyroidism diagnosis, before any ophthalmopathy symptoms. The receptor's source is a woman aged 50 to 60 with Graves' hyperthyroidism that later progressed to Graves' ophthalmopathy. The chain is built from TRBV2 and TRBJ2-2, with 7 bases fitting TRBD1. The sample comprised blood. DNA for the CDR3: TGTGCCAGCAGTGAAGTAGGGGGCAGTAACACCGGGGAGCTGTTTTTT. This codes for CASSEVGGSNTGELFF.